This T cell receptor beta chain was retrieved from a study of blood T cell repertoires in COVID-19. This CDR3 has 15 residues. Between the trimmed V and J ends, which lost 6 bases and 2 bases, there was a span of 13 bases. Germline V CDR1 and CDR2: SEHNR, FQNEAQ (reference sequence). Method: immunoSEQ multiplex PCR; TCRdb's copy keeps in-frame clones and lacks some. Here the sample spans 150,000 to 190,000 clones, roughly 80% being singletons. Cohort allocation depended upon clinical history that participants reported. The sample comprised PBMCs or T cells enriched from blood (not recorded which). This chain links TRBV7-9 with TRBJ2-2, with a possible D match to TRBD1 (5 bases). The receptor's source is a man between 45 and 60 years old who had recovered from COVID-19. The CDR3 spells CASRLSRANTGELFF. CDR3 coding DNA: TGTGCCAGCAGACTCTCCAGGGCTAACACCGGGGAGCTGTTTTTT.